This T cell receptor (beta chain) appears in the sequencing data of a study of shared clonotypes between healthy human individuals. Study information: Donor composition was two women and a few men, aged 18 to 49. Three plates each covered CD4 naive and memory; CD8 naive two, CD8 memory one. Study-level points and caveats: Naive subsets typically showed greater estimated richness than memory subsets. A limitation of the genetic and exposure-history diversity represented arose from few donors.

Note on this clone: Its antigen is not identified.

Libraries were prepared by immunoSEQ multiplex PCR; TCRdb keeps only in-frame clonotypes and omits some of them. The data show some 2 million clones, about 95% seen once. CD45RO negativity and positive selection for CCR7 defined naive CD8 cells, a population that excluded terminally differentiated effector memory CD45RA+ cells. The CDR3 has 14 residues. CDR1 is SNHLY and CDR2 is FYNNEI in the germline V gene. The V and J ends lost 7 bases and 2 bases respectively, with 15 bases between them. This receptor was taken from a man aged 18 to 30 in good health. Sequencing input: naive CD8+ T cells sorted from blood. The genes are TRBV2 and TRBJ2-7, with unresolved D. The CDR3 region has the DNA TGTGCCAGCACTAAGACGTACGCCGCCTACGAGCAGTACTTC. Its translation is CASTKTYAAYEQYF.